Listed below are T cell receptor beta chains from one sample, sequenced in a study of T cells in pancreatic ductal adenocarcinoma. Sequencing was performed with immunoSEQ multiplex PCR; in TCRdb, only in-frame clones are kept and a portion is missing. The repertoire holds roughly 2,500 clones, with about four fifths as singletons. Source material: pancreatic tumor tissue. These receptors all come from a human donor with pancreatic ductal adenocarcinoma. Both conserved end residues are part of each CDR3. D genes are given only for firm matches. Size is stated for part of the rows, as once, few or many counts, or as a class when the clone is expanded.

TGTGCCAGCAGCCAAGCAGGGGGAAATGAGCAGTTCTTC CASSQAGGNEQFF TRBV4-2 few TRBD1 TRBJ2-1
TGTGCCAGCAGCCGTTTAGGCGGGGGTAGAACAGATACGCAGTATTTT CASSRLGGGRTDTQYF TRBV7-3 NA TRBD2 TRBJ2-3
TGTGCCAGCAGCTCCGGGAGCGGGTCCAATGAGCAGTTCTTC CASSSGSGSNEQFF TRBV11-2 NA NA TRBJ2-1
TGTGCCAGTAGGGACAGAAGCTCCTACAATGAGCAGTTCTTC CASRDRSSYNEQFF TRBV19 NA NA TRBJ2-1
TGCGCCAGCAGCCAAGGGGGACAGGGGACCAAAAACATTCAGTACTTC CASSQGGQGTKNIQYF TRBV4-1 NA TRBD1 TRBJ2-4
TGTGCCAGCTCACCACCATACGACAGTAGCTCTGGAAACACCATATATTTT CASSPPYDSSSGNTIYF TRBV18 NA NA TRBJ1-3
TGTGCCAGCAGCCAAGGCCTAGCGATCACAGATACGCAGTATTTT CASSQGLAITDTQYF TRBV4-2 once NA TRBJ2-3
TGTGCCTACCGAGGCCAGGGGAACGCTGAAGCTTTCTTT CAYRGQGNAEAFF TRBV10-3 NA NA TRBJ1-1
TGTGCCAGCAGCCGCGACCAGGGACTGTACTTC CASSRDQGLYF TRBV5-6 NA NA TRBJ2-5
TGTGCCAGCAGCCAAGATCTTGGAGCGGGGACAGGGAACACTGAAGCTTTCTTT CASSQDLGAGTGNTEAFF TRBV4-2 NA TRBD1 TRBJ1-1
TGTGCCAGCAGCACGGACTGGACTAACTATGGCTACACCTTC CASSTDWTNYGYTF TRBV6-5 NA NA TRBJ1-2
TGTGCCAGCAGCCGCGACCAGGGACTGTACTTC CASSRDQGLYF TRBV5-6 NA NA TRBJ2-7
TGCGCCAGCAGCTTGACTAGCGGGACCGTCGGGGAGCTGTTTTTT CASSLTSGTVGELFF TRBV5-1 NA TRBD2 TRBJ2-2
TGTGCCAGTACAAAAAGGGGGTGGGGTGAGACCCAGTACTTC CASTKRGWGETQYF TRBV28 NA NA TRBJ2-5
TGTACCAGTCAAGCCCTAGCGGGTCTCACAGATACGCAGTATTTT CTSQALAGLTDTQYF TRBV2 NA TRBD2 TRBJ2-3
TGTGCCAGCAGTGACGCGACTAGCGGGAGGGCTCTAATTGACTATACGCAGTATTTT CASSDATSGRALIDYTQYF TRBV6-4 NA TRBD2 TRBJ2-3
TGTGCCAGCAGCCCCGACCTAGCGTCCTCCTACAATGAGCAGTTCTTC CASSPDLASSYNEQFF TRBV14 NA NA TRBJ2-1
TGTGCTAGTGGTTCGTCGTTCACTGAAGCTTTCTTT CASGSSFTEAFF TRBV12-5 once NA TRBJ1-1
TGCGCCAGCAGCTTGGAACAGGGAATCGAGCAGTACTTC CASSLEQGIEQYF TRBV5-1 few NA TRBJ2-7
TGTGCCAGCAGCCCTAGGCTCGGGGTAAGGGAGACCCAGTACTTC CASSPRLGVRETQYF TRBV21-1 NA NA TRBJ2-5